One sample yielded the 25 T cell receptor beta chains listed below, sequenced in a study of molecular identifiers for immune sequencing clone quantification. TCRdb fed the PCR reads into MiXCR, producing one record per CDR3 protein. In the table there are 300,000 to 350,000 distinct CDR3 sequences, 20% to 25% of which are singletons. The sample was naive CD8+ T cells from blood, with Jurkat cell RNA spiked in. Subset reported: FACS-sorted CD8+CD4-CCR7+CD45RA+ naive T cells. The receptors were gathered from a human donor in good health. Some libraries in this study had Jurkat cell RNA spiked in.

Comment on this clonotype: A much larger clone differs from this one at a single base, so this may be a read error. The chain has TRBV29-1 and TRBJ1-3; D not certain. Germline V CDR1 and CDR2: SQVTM, ANQGSEA. The CDR3 covers 14 residues. In DNA, the CDR3 is TGCAGCGTTGTGATTGAGGGTTCTGAAAACACCATATATTTT. It specifies CSVVIEGSENTIYF. Using reference TRBV29-1 and TRBJ1-3 for the parts outside the CDR3, the full variable domain is SAVISQKPSRDICQRGTSLTIQCQVDSQVTMMFWYRQQPGQSLTLIATANQGSEATYESGFVIDKFPISRPNLTFSTLTVSNMSPEDSSIYLCSVVIEGSENTIYFGEGSWLTVV.

In regard to this clonotype: A much larger clone differs by one base, so this may be a read error. Lacking the conserved final phenylalanine or tryptophan, this CDR3 likely reflects a read error. The chain couples TRBV13 to TRBJ1-4, with D possibly TRBD1 on 5 matching bases. CDR1 and CDR2 from the germline V gene are PRHDT and FYEKMQ (reference sequence). The V end was cut by 7 bases, the J end by 7 bases, with 16 bases between. The CDR3 extends over 14 amino acids. The DNA for the CDR3 is TGTGCCAGCACCCTGGGGCAGGGAAGTGAAAAACTGTTTCTT. It is translated as CASTLGQGSEKLFL.

There are many counts of this clonotype. V gene TRBV12-3 or TRBV12-4 combines with J gene TRBJ1-1; D is ambiguous. CDR3 length: 15 amino acids. Trimming cost V 5 bases and J 0 bases, with 13 bases left between them. The CDR3 loop reads CASSPSTGLNTEAFF. CDR3 nucleotide sequence: TGTGCCAGCAGTCCCAGTACGGGTTTGAACACTGAAGCTTTCTTT.

This clonotype was seen many times. The chain carries TRBV20-1 and TRBJ2-7; D not resolved. V lost 0 bases and J 2 bases, leaving 5 bases between the germline ends. This CDR3 has 12 residues. Germline loops: CDR1 DFQATT, CDR2 SNEGSKA (reference sequence). CDR3 coding DNA: TGCAGTGCTAGAGATATCCCCTACGAGCAGTACTTC. The encoded protein is CSARDIPYEQYF.

This clonotype occurred many times. The V and J genes are TRBV7-9 and TRBJ2-3; TRBD2 agrees at 9 bases. The germline V gene encodes CDR1 SEHNR and CDR2 FQNEAQ (reference sequence). V dropped 8 bases and J dropped 2; count of bases not matched to a gene: 8. The CDR3 spans 15 residues. In nucleotides, the CDR3 is TGTGCCAGCGGCGGGGGGGCCTGGAACACAGATACGCAGTATTTT. Its translation is CASGGGAWNTDTQYF.

With regard to this clonotype: One base away lies a much larger clone, so this may be a sequencing read error. This chain's CDR3 is CASSALGSGTDTQYF. Here the CDR3 DNA reads TGTGCCAGTAGCGCCCTGGGCAGTGGCACAGATACGCAGTATTTT. The V gene is TRBV19, the J gene TRBJ2-3; D not resolved. This CDR3 comprises 15 residues. Germline V gene sequence: CDR1 LNHDA, CDR2 SQIVND (reference sequence). V lost 6 bases and J lost 1, with 14 bases in between.

The CDR3 spells CASSQDGQGWETQYF. The CDR3 DNA follows: TGCGCCAGCAGCCAAGATGGACAGGGGTGGGAGACCCAGTACTTC. The V gene is TRBV4-1, the J gene TRBJ2-5; TRBD1 agrees at 9 bases. CDR1 is MGHRA, CDR2 YSYEKL, per germline. The CDR3 spans 15 residues. Trimming cost V 0 bases and J 5 bases; bases outside gene matches: 4.

The V and J genes are TRBV19 and TRBJ2-3; no clear D. The CDR3 extends over 14 amino acids. Deletions cut 2 bases from V and 2 bases from J, with 8 bases between. CDR1 LNHDA and CDR2 SQIVND come from the germline V gene (reference sequence). CDR3 nucleotide sequence: TGTGCCAGTAGTATACCCCAGTACACAGATACGCAGTATTTT. This codes for CASSIPQYTDTQYF.

About this clonotype itself: Being one base from a much bigger clone, this may be a read error. V and J are TRBV30 and TRBJ2-1; 7 nucleotides agree with TRBD1. This CDR3 has 12 residues. CDR1 GTSNPN and CDR2 SVGIG come from the germline V gene (reference sequence). V was clipped by 4 bases and J by 11 bases; unmatched bases: 8. CDR3 nucleotide sequence: TGTGCCTGGACCAAAGACAGGGTTCAGCAGTTCTTC. As protein: CAWTKDRVQQFF.

This clonotype occurred a few times. The chain combines TRBV6-2 or TRBV6-3 with TRBJ2-3; 11 nucleotides agree with TRBD2. The trim removed 4 bases at V and 6 bases at J, leaving 12 bases unmatched. Germline V CDR1 and CDR2: MNHEY, SVGEGT. The CDR3 spans 17 residues. CDR3 sequence (DNA): TGTGCCAGCAGTTCCTTCCTCGGGACTAGCGGTTGGGATACGCAGTATTTT. Translated: CASSSFLGTSGWDTQYF.

The chain uses TRBV4-1 and TRBJ1-5; no firm D call. V lost 3 bases and J 0 bases, leaving 12 bases between the germline ends. From germline, CDR1 is MGHRA and CDR2 YSYEKL. This CDR3 spans 16 amino acids. CDR3 loop: CASSQSAGYSNQPQHF. CDR3 nucleotides: TGCGCCAGCAGCCAGAGTGCCGGGTATAGCAATCAGCCCCAGCATTTT.

About this clonotype itself: A much more abundant neighbour one base away suggests this may be a read error. The chain combines TRBV4-1 with TRBJ2-3; 8 bases line up with TRBD2. This CDR3 region has 16 residues. Germline CDR1 is MGHRA and CDR2 is YSYEKL. CDR3 amino acids: CASSQVAGGTTDAQYF. The CDR3 coding sequence is TGCGCCAGCAGCCAAGTTGCGGGGGGTACCACAGATGCGCAGTATTTT.

This clonotype was seen at least ten times. The chain carries TRBV30 and TRBJ1-1; weak D call: TRBD1 (6 bases). The CDR3 length is 13 residues. With 5 bases removed from V and 4 bases from J, the gap between germline ends came to 14 bases. Germline V lookup: CDR1 GTSNPN, CDR2 SVGIG (reference sequence). The CDR3 is CAWGRGLGTEAFF. The CDR3, as DNA: TGTGCCTGGGGCAGGGGACTGGGCACTGAAGCTTTCTTT.

Ten or more counts support this clonotype. The chain carries TRBV7-2 and TRBJ1-6; no firm D call. The CDR3 runs to 18 residues. Trimming cost V 1 base and J 0 bases, with 13 bases left between them. Germline CDR1 reads SGHTA; CDR2 reads FQGNSA. The CDR3: CASSLEDGVSSYNSPLHF. The CDR3 region has the DNA TGTGCCAGCAGCTTAGAGGACGGAGTAAGCTCCTATAATTCACCCCTCCACTTT.

This clonotype was picked up many times. This chain joins TRBV9 and TRBJ1-5; TRBD1 might be the D (5 bases). Germline V gene sequence: CDR1 SGDLS, CDR2 YYNGEE. Trimming left V 0 bases short and J 4 bases short, with 11 bases between. There are 15 residues in the CDR3. The CDR3 region is CASSVGGSENQPQHF. CDR3 bases: TGTGCCAGCAGCGTAGGGGGGTCCGAAAATCAGCCCCAGCATTTT. The full variable domain, in which reference TRBV9 and TRBJ1-5 provide the parts outside the CDR3, is DSGVTQTPKHLITATGQRVTLRCSPRSGDLSVYWYQQSLDQGLQFLIQYYNGEERAKGNILERFSAQQFPDLHSELNLSSLELGDSALYFCASSVGGSENQPQHFGDGTRLSIL.

This clonotype has a handful of counts. The chain combines TRBV11-2 with TRBJ2-3; a weak D match, TRBD2 (6 bases). Germline V gene lookup returns CDR1 SGHAT and CDR2 FQNNGV. This CDR3 spans 16 amino acids. V lost 0 bases to trimming and J lost 2 bases, with 12 bases between them. The CDR3 loop is CASSLDGAGYTDTQYF. The CDR3 DNA reads TGTGCCAGCAGCTTAGATGGGGCGGGGTACACAGATACGCAGTATTTT.

The chain employs TRBV12-3 or TRBV12-4 and TRBJ1-3; no firm D call. The V end was cut by 2 bases, the J end by 4 bases, with 9 bases between. CDR3 size: 14 residues. The CDR3 reads CASSLLARGNTIYF. Written as DNA, the CDR3 is TGTGCCAGCAGTTTATTAGCAAGAGGAAACACCATATATTTT.

At least ten counts were recorded for this clonotype. The chain is built from TRBV13 and TRBJ2-5; 14 positions agree with TRBD2. Germline V lookup: CDR1 PRHDT, CDR2 FYEKMQ (reference sequence). V lost 3 bases to trimming and J lost 7 bases; unmatched junction nucleotides: 7. The CDR3 consists of 16 residues. CDR3 bases: TGTGCCAGCAGCTTCCGACTAGCGGGAGGGCCAGGGACCCAGTACTTC. It yields the protein CASSFRLAGGPGTQYF.

Regarding this clonotype: One base away lies a much larger clone, so this may be a sequencing read error. This sequence joins TRBV5-3 and TRBJ2-1; D uncertain. TRBV5-3 is classed as an ORF, of uncertain function. This CDR3 spans 13 amino acids. The CDR3 here is CASSWATYNEQLF. CDR3 nucleotides: TGTGCCAGCAGCTGGGCCACCTACAATGAGCAGCTCTTC.

V usage is TRBV20-1 and J usage is TRBJ1-1; tentatively, D is TRBD1 (5 bases). Per germline, CDR1 DFQATT and CDR2 SNEGSKA (reference sequence). The CDR3 has 14 residues. V was shortened by 0 bases and J by 7 bases, with 15 bases between the two germline ends. In DNA form, the CDR3 reads TGCAGTGCTAGAGATCAAGGGACGGACCGTGAAGCTTTCTTT. It yields the protein CSARDQGTDREAFF.

With regard to this clonotype: A much more abundant neighbour one base away suggests this may be a read error. The rearrangement uses TRBV4-3 and TRBJ1-5; D is ambiguous. Trimming pared 0 bases from V and 1 base from J, leaving 4 bases between. This CDR3 region has 14 residues. The germline gives CDR1 LGHNA, CDR2 YSLEER. Here the CDR3 DNA reads TGCGCCAGCAGCCAAGATCGCAGCAATCAGCCCCAGCATTTT. Translating it yields CASSQDRSNQPQHF.

This clonotype is a singleton in its sample. With a much larger clone just one base away, this may be a read error. V is TRBV4-1 and J is TRBJ2-1; 8 positions agree with TRBD1. Germline V gives CDR1 MGHRA, CDR2 YSYEKL. This CDR3 region has 14 residues. For the CDR3, the DNA is TGCGCCAGCAGCCAGATGGACAGGGACAATGAGCAGCTCTTC. Protein product: CASSQMDRDNEQLF.

This chain uses TRBV12-3 or TRBV12-4 with TRBJ2-3; TRBD1 matches 8 bases. With 5 bases clipped from V and 5 bases from J, the junction kept 9 bases outside the gene matches. The CDR3 length is 15 residues. Here the CDR3 DNA reads TGTGCCAGCAGTCCAAGACAGGGGCCAATAGATACGCAGTATTTT. Protein: CASSPRQGPIDTQYF.

This clonotype was seen ten or more times. The chain has TRBV14 and TRBJ2-3; TRBD2 agrees at 7 bases. The CDR3 runs 16 residues. Germline V CDR1 and CDR2: SGHDN, FVKESK. The junction had 8 bases not matched to a gene; V was cut back by 3 bases and J by 2 bases. The CDR3 region has the DNA TGTGCCAGCAGCCAGCGCGCCGGGACTATCACAGATACGCAGTATTTT. Its protein is CASSQRAGTITDTQYF.

This clonotype has at least ten counts. J is TRBJ2-7 and V is TRBV6-5; 11 bases are a match to TRBD2. CDR1 is MNHEY, CDR2 SVGAGI, per germline. This CDR3 spans 15 amino acids. With 5 bases clipped from V and 3 bases from J, the junction kept 6 bases outside the gene matches. The CDR3 DNA reads TGTGCCAGCAGTCTCGGGACTAGCGGTTACTACGAGCAGTACTTC. Its translation: CASSLGTSGYYEQYF.